This paragraph covers one TCR beta chain sequence. Its cognate antigen is unknown. Trimming stripped 2 bases from V and 6 bases from J, with 14 bases between. The CDR3 length is 15 residues. The data were obtained in a study of identical twins. The study's findings and limits: Excess sharing by twins proved weaker in beta out-of-frame sequences. Models came in too low on out-of-frame TCR alpha sharing in monozygotic twins.

A single record per CDR3 protein comes from TCRdb applying MiXCR to the 5' RACE reads. The data contain roughly 1.6 million distinct CDR3 sequences, 25% to 35% of them singletons. The clonotype was recovered from a newborn girl in good health. The chain has TRBV12-3 or TRBV12-4 and TRBJ1-5; D is undetermined. Sequencing used cord blood. The CDR3 sequence: CASSLNRRVGQPQHF. CDR3 nucleotides: TGTGCCAGCAGTTTAAATCGGAGGGTGGGTCAGCCCCAGCATTTT.